The 29 T cell receptor beta chains in this list originate from one sample, sequenced in a study of early T cells in non-severe SARS-CoV-2 infection. A single record per CDR3 protein comes from TCRdb applying MiXCR to the 5' RACE reads. The sample contains some 96,000 distinct CDR3 sequences, 11% of which appear only once. Sequencing used whole blood, obtained at baseline. These receptors were obtained from an adult who was a healthcare worker with PCR-confirmed SARS-CoV-2 infection or an uninfected control (not recorded which).

This clonotype was seen at least ten times. The rearrangement links TRBV7-2 to TRBJ1-6; TRBD1 is a possible D gene (5 bases). Trimming removed 4 bases at V and 10 bases at J, with 17 bases between. CDR1 is SGHTA and CDR2 is FQGNSA in the germline V gene. The CDR3 loop spans 15 amino acids. CDR3 in DNA: TGTGCCAGCAGCTCCTACGGGACTTCAGTCTCACCCCTCCACTTT. As protein: CASSSYGTSVSPLHF. The full variable domain, rest sourced from reference TRBV7-2 and TRBJ1-6, is GAGVSQSPSNKVTEKGKDVELRCDPISGHTALYWYRQSLGQGLEFLIYFQGNSAPDKSGLPSDRFSAERTGGSVSTLTIQRTQQEDSAVYLCASSSYGTSVSPLHFGNGTRLTVT.

V gene TRBV3-1 combines with J gene TRBJ2-7, with D possibly TRBD2 on 6 matching bases. This CDR3 has 16 residues. Germline V gene lookup returns CDR1 LGHDT and CDR2 YNNKEL (reference sequence). The ends were cut back, 0 bases at V and 3 bases at J, with 15 bases in the middle. CDR3 sequence reads: CASSQDVETSLYEQYF. The DNA of the CDR3 is TGTGCCAGCAGCCAAGACGTCGAGACTAGTCTCTACGAGCAGTACTTC.

The gene calls are TRBV11-3 and TRBJ2-1; D is unresolved. Trimming cost V 5 bases and J 6 bases, with 14 bases left between them. Germline CDR1 is SGHNT and CDR2 is YENEEA. CDR3 size: 14 residues. The CDR3 coding sequence is TGTGCCAGCAGCCCCGGAGTTATGGGCAATGAGCAGTTCTTC. Protein: CASSPGVMGNEQFF.

This clonotype turned up a few times. The chain is built from TRBV5-4 and TRBJ2-1; D not resolved. Germline CDR1 is SGHNT and CDR2 is YYREEE (reference sequence). The CDR3 covers 14 residues. Trimming took off 3 bases at V and 0 bases at J, with 7 bases between the two ends. The CDR3 loop is CASSYWGSYNEQFF. CDR3 DNA: TGTGCCAGCAGCTATTGGGGCTCCTACAATGAGCAGTTCTTC.

The chain recombines TRBV20-1 with TRBJ2-3, with 7 bases fitting TRBD2. CDR1 and CDR2 (germline): DFQATT, SNEGSKA (reference sequence). This CDR3 has 17 residues. Trimming cost V 5 bases and J 2 bases; bases outside gene matches: 16. CDR3 DNA: TGCAGTGCTGAAGGGAGGTCGGGGGGAACTCACACAGATACGCAGTATTTT. This gives the protein CSAEGRSGGTHTDTQYF.

This rearrangement joins TRBV20-1 to TRBJ2-2; 9 bases fit TRBD1. Germline V lookup: CDR1 DFQATT, CDR2 SNEGSKA (reference sequence). Unmatched junction bases numbered 9, after V lost 3 bases and J lost 7 bases. The CDR3 is made up of 15 amino acids. The CDR3 loop is CSARAQGALIGELFF. Here the CDR3 DNA reads TGCAGTGCTAGGGCACAGGGGGCGTTGATCGGGGAGCTGTTTTTT.

This clonotype was seen more than once but under ten times. The chain links TRBV21-1 to TRBJ2-7. TRBV21-1 is a documented pseudogene. CDR3 length: 15 residues. Written as DNA, the CDR3 is TGTGCCAGCAGCAAAGCGCTTTTGGTCAGACGGGAGCAGTACTTC. Translation: CASSKALLVRREQYF.

The chain joins TRBV3-1 to TRBJ2-4; TRBD1 aligns across 8 bases. Germline V CDR1 and CDR2: LGHDT, YNNKEL (reference sequence). There are 14 residues in the CDR3. J lost 6 bases, V lost 5 bases, and 6 bases had no gene match. The CDR3 loop is CASSSPDRGNIQYF. In DNA form, the CDR3 reads TGTGCCAGCAGCTCGCCCGACAGGGGAAACATTCAGTACTTC.

The CDR3 here is CASSLPGNNYGYTF. CDR3 coding DNA: TGTGCCAGCAGCTTGCCGGGGAATAACTATGGCTACACCTTC. The chain has TRBV5-4 and TRBJ1-2, with D unresolved. The CDR3 runs to 14 residues. Germline CDR1 SGHNT, CDR2 YYREEE (reference sequence). The V end was cut by 1 base, the J end by 1 base, with 8 bases between. Filled out from reference TRBV5-4 and TRBJ1-2, the complete variable domain reads ETGVTQSPTHLIKTRGQQVTLRCSSQSGHNTVSWYQQALGQGPQFIFQYYREEENGRGNFPPRFSGLQFPNYSSELNVNALELDDSALYLCASSLPGNNYGYTFGSGTRLTVV.

A word on this clonotype: One junction end does not reproduce the germline sequence, and a read error may be involved. The chain employs TRBV6-1 and TRBJ2-2; 11 bases agree with TRBD2. Germline-derived CDR1 and CDR2 are MNHNS and SASEGT. This CDR3 is built from 15 residues. Here the CDR3 DNA reads TGTGCCAGCAGGATTAGCGGGAGGGCCTCCGGGGAGCCGTTTTTT. Translating it yields CASRISGRASGEPFF.

This clonotype was observed a few times. The rearrangement uses TRBV11-2 and TRBJ2-7, with D tentatively TRBD2 (6 bases). CDR1 and CDR2 (germline): SGHAT, FQNNGV. V gave up 5 bases and J gave up 7 bases, with 18 bases separating them. The CDR3 is 14 amino acids. DNA for the CDR3: TGTGCCAGCAGCCCAAACCCGGGGGTCGGGGAGCAGTACTTC. Translating gives CASSPNPGVGEQYF.

The gene calls are TRBV19 and TRBJ2-1; D is perhaps TRBD1 (5 bases). Per germline, CDR1 LNHDA and CDR2 SQIVND (reference sequence). V lost 5 bases and J 6 bases, leaving 5 bases between the germline ends. The CDR3 is 11 residues long. The CDR3 coding sequence is TGTGCCAGTAGTGACAGCAATGAGCAGTTCTTC. Its protein is CASSDSNEQFF.

The table lists this clonotype with a few counts. The chain employs TRBV7-3 and TRBJ1-3; D is ambiguous. The CDR3 loop spans 13 amino acids. V lost 0 bases to trimming and J lost 8 bases, with 8 bases between them. Germline CDR1 SGHTA, CDR2 FQGTGA. The CDR3 nucleotides are TGTGCCAGCAGCTTAACCCGAGGGCACACCATATATTTT. Amino acids: CASSLTRGHTIYF.

This clonotype has a handful of counts. The V gene is TRBV6-1, the J gene TRBJ1-6; D is possibly TRBD1 (5 bases). Trimming left V 0 bases short and J 10 bases short, with 7 bases between. This CDR3 comprises 13 residues. Looked up from germline, CDR1 is MNHNS and CDR2 is SASEGT. This CDR3 reads CASSEAGRSPLHF. In nucleotides, the CDR3 is TGTGCCAGCAGTGAAGCGGGGCGGTCACCCCTCCACTTT.

V is TRBV4-2 and J is TRBJ2-1; possible D gene TRBD2, 5 bases. V was cut by 0 bases and J by 4 bases, with 10 bases left in between. The germline V gene has CDR1 LGHNA and CDR2 YNFKEQ. The CDR3 runs to 15 residues. CDR3 in amino acids: CASSQEARGYNEQFF. The CDR3 DNA reads as TGTGCCAGCAGCCAAGAGGCCCGGGGATACAATGAGCAGTTCTTC.

This clonotype appeared many times. The V gene is TRBV6-6, the J gene TRBJ2-7; TRBD1 agrees at 7 bases. CDR3 length: 14 residues. Trimming cost V 0 bases and J 2 bases; bases outside gene matches: 1. Germline V CDR1 and CDR2: MNHNY, SVGAGI (reference sequence). The CDR3 reads CASSYSQGAYEQYF. The CDR3 nucleotides are TGTGCCAGCAGTTACTCTCAGGGGGCCTACGAGCAGTACTTC.

This clonotype was found a few times. The J gene is TRBJ2-5, the V gene TRBV6-1; D gene unclear. CDR3 length: 14 residues. The ends were cut back, 7 bases at V and 2 bases at J, with 14 bases in the middle. Germline V CDR1 and CDR2: MNHNS, SASEGT. DNA of the CDR3: TGTGCCAGCACGATCAGCGCACAACAAGAGACCCAGTACTTC. This encodes CASTISAQQETQYF.

The table lists this clonotype with many counts. V gene TRBV30 combines with J gene TRBJ2-2; D not resolved. The CDR3 covers 13 residues. V was trimmed by 1 base and J by 3 bases, leaving 6 bases between them. Germline values: CDR1 GTSNPN, CDR2 SVGIG (reference sequence). The CDR3 DNA reads TGTGCCTGGAGTGGAGATCACACCGGGGAGCTGTTTTTT. Translating it yields CAWSGDHTGELFF.

The chain links TRBV5-4 to TRBJ2-3, with 7 bases lining up with TRBD2. The CDR3 has 16 residues. Trimming took 4 bases from V and 1 from J; bases not matched to a gene: 9. Germline CDR1 is SGHNT and CDR2 is YYREEE (reference sequence). CDR3 amino acids: CASSPATSRGTDTQYF. CDR3 sequence (DNA): TGTGCCAGCAGCCCGGCGACTAGCAGGGGCACAGATACGCAGTATTTT.

This clonotype occurred a few times. V gene TRBV11-3 combines with J gene TRBJ2-2; D unresolved. Germline V gene data show CDR1 as SGHNT and CDR2 as YENEEA. V was trimmed by 4 bases and J by 4 bases, leaving 7 bases between them. The length of the CDR3 is 13 residues. The CDR3 coding sequence is TGTGCCAGCAGCTCAATTTCCACCGGGGAGCTGTTTTTT. Amino acids: CASSSISTGELFF.

This clonotype was counted between two and nine times. The V gene is TRBV20-1, the J gene TRBJ2-7; tentative D call: TRBD2 (6 bases). Germline CDR1 DFQATT, CDR2 SNEGSKA (reference sequence). CDR3 length equals 12 residues. V lost 2 bases and J lost 6, with 11 bases in between. The CDR3 nucleotides are TGCAGTGCTAGATCGATGGGGGGCGAGCAGTACTTC. Translated, it gives CSARSMGGEQYF.

This clonotype has a handful of counts. This chain connects TRBV5-1 to TRBJ1-1, with no clear D. The CDR3 has 12 amino acids. V lost 8 bases to trimming and J lost 1 base, with 9 bases between them. Per the germline V gene, CDR1 is SGHRS and CDR2 is YFSETQ. Written as DNA, the CDR3 is TGCGCCAGTGGCGGGGAGAACACTGAAGCTTTCTTT. It encodes CASGGENTEAFF.

CDR3 region: CATGLASYEQYF. CDR3 in DNA: TGTGCCACGGGACTAGCGAGTTACGAGCAGTACTTC. This rearrangement joins TRBV2 to TRBJ2-7; TRBD2 matches 10 bases. Losses at the gene ends were 10 bases for V and 4 bases for J; bases not matched to a gene: 4. CDR1 is SNHLY, CDR2 FYNNEI, per germline. The CDR3 has 12 amino acids.

V is TRBV3-1 and J is TRBJ1-2; D remains ambiguous. CDR1 is LGHDT, CDR2 YNNKEL, per germline (reference sequence). The CDR3 is made up of 11 amino acids. Trimming took off 3 bases at V and 5 bases at J, with 4 bases between the two ends. CDR3 sequence (DNA): TGTGCCAGCAGCCAGGCGTATGGCTACACCTTC. Translating gives CASSQAYGYTF.

The chain uses TRBV7-2 and TRBJ2-3, with a possible D match to TRBD1 (5 bases). The CDR3 sequence is 14 residues long. Germline V CDR1 and CDR2: SGHTA, FQGNSA. Trimming stripped 5 bases from V and 5 bases from J, with 14 bases between. CDR3 bases: TGTGCCAGCAGCCGGACACCTTGGGGAGATACGCAGTATTTT. Encoded protein: CASSRTPWGDTQYF.

This clonotype was recorded many times. The CDR3 nucleotides are TGCGCCAGCAGCCAAGATCCGTGGGACAGTCGTATTAGCACAGATACGCAGTATTTT. It codes for CASSQDPWDSRISTDTQYF. The J gene is TRBJ2-3, the V gene TRBV4-1, with 7 bases fitting TRBD1. Looked up from germline, CDR1 is MGHRA and CDR2 is YSYEKL. Germline trimming cut 0 bases from V and 0 bases from J; bases unmatched to any gene: 12. CDR3 length: 19 amino acids.

A few counts support this clonotype. The rearrangement links TRBV12-3 or TRBV12-4 to TRBJ2-3; no firm D call. The V gene lost 4 bases and the J gene lost 4 bases, with 3 bases spanning the gap. CDR3 length: 11 amino acids. The DNA of the CDR3 is TGTGCCAGCAGTTCCGCAGATACGCAGTATTTT. The encoded protein is CASSSADTQYF.

This chain joins TRBV5-6 and TRBJ1-2, with D possibly being TRBD1 (6 bases). The germline CDR1 and CDR2 sequences are SGHDT and YYEEEE. The CDR3 spans 13 residues. V lost 4 bases to trimming and J lost 4 bases, with 11 bases between them. The CDR3 nucleotides read TGTGCCAGCAGCCCTGACAGGAGCTATGGCTACACCTTC. This translates into CASSPDRSYGYTF.

This clonotype was seen a single time. The chain couples TRBV15 to TRBJ2-5; D ambiguous. The V and J ends lost 1 base and 3 bases respectively, with 6 bases between them. The CDR3 is made up of 13 amino acids. CDR1 is LNHNV, CDR2 YYDKDF, per germline (reference sequence). This CDR3 reads CATSRGEEETQYF. CDR3 nucleotide sequence: TGTGCCACCAGCAGAGGAGAGGAAGAGACCCAGTACTTC.